Following are 26 T cell receptor beta chains from one sample sequenced in a study of shared clonotypes between healthy human individuals. Only in-frame clones appear in the TCRdb table, and some are missing; sequencing was by immunoSEQ multiplex PCR. The repertoire holds about 490,000 clones, over 65% seen once, with 10% to 15% in the top ten. The sample comprised PBMCs. Receptor source: a woman aged 40 to 49 in good health. Some clones in this sample may be carry-over from other donors' samples.

This clone was seen a handful of times. The chain couples TRBV7-2 to TRBJ2-5, with D tentatively TRBD2 (6 bases). This CDR3 is built from 14 residues. Trimming shortened V by 2 bases and J by 5 bases, and 12 bases separated the two germline ends. Germline V lookup: CDR1 SGHTA, CDR2 FQGNSA. CDR3 sequence reads: CASSLLATIETQYF. The CDR3 region has the DNA TGTGCCAGCAGCTTACTAGCGACCATCGAGACCCAGTACTTC.

This chain connects TRBV14 to TRBJ2-7; 8 positions agree with TRBD2. V lost 4 bases and J lost 5; bases outside the gene matches: 7. Germline V gene lookup returns CDR1 SGHDN and CDR2 FVKESK. The CDR3 covers 14 residues. In DNA, the CDR3 is TGTGCCAGCAGCCGCGTGGGACTAGTGAACGAGCAGTACTTC. This translates into CASSRVGLVNEQYF.

This chain uses TRBV28 with TRBJ2-7, with 10 bases lining up with TRBD1. The trim removed 4 bases at V and 2 bases at J, leaving 11 bases unmatched. Germline V lookup: CDR1 MDHEN, CDR2 SYDVKM. The CDR3 contains 17 residues. The CDR3 reads CASSSGLPGQGTYEQYF. The CDR3 coding sequence is TGTGCCAGCAGTTCTGGGCTTCCGGGACAGGGGACCTACGAGCAGTACTTC.

The chain employs TRBV27 and TRBJ2-1, with D possibly being TRBD1 or TRBD2 (5 bases each). Germline V lookup: CDR1 MNHEY, CDR2 SMNVEV (reference sequence). With 5 bases removed from V and 9 bases from J, the gap between germline ends came to 17 bases. This CDR3 is 14 amino acids long. CDR3 sequence reads: CASSPPGRSVEQFF. The CDR3 DNA follows: TGTGCCAGCAGTCCCCCGGGACGTAGCGTTGAGCAGTTCTTC.

This chain joins TRBV14 and TRBJ1-2, with a tentative D call TRBD1 (5 bases). Germline V gene sequence: CDR1 SGHDN, CDR2 FVKESK. This CDR3 is 14 amino acids long. Deletions cut 4 bases from V and 4 bases from J, with 13 bases between. The CDR3 here is CASSRGSLFYGYTF. CDR3 coding DNA: TGTGCCAGCAGCCGGGGCAGTCTATTCTATGGCTACACCTTC. Full variable domain (missing parts from reference TRBV14 and TRBJ1-2): EAGVTQFPSHSVIEKGQTVTLRCDPISGHDNLYWYRRVMGKEIKFLLHFVKESKQDESGMPNNRFLAERTGGTYSTLKVQPAELEDSGVYFCASSRGSLFYGYTFGSGTRLTVV.

The rearrangement joins TRBV5-1 to TRBJ2-7; 8 nucleotides agree with TRBD2. The V and J ends lost 3 bases and 3 bases, in that order; junction bases with no gene match: 8. Per the germline V gene, CDR1 is SGHRS and CDR2 is YFSETQ. This CDR3 is built from 15 residues. The CDR3 region has the DNA TGCGCCAGCAGCTCCCAGACTAGCGCGTTCTACGAGCAGTACTTC. Translation gives CASSSQTSAFYEQYF.

To note about this clone: With a far larger clone one base away, a read error is the likely cause. The CDR3 ends on some other residue instead of the conserved phenylalanine or tryptophan, so this is likely a read error. This rearrangement joins TRBV5-6 to TRBJ1-5; D gene uncertain. This CDR3 comprises 13 residues. Germline CDR1 is SGHDT and CDR2 is YYEEEE. V was pared by 0 bases and J by 3 bases, with 4 bases between. CDR3 residues: CASSLGTNQPQHL. CDR3 DNA: TGTGCCAGCAGCTTGGGTACCAATCAGCCCCAGCATCTT.

Only one count was recorded for this clone. The chain carries TRBV7-2 and TRBJ2-1; D remains ambiguous. The CDR3 loop spans 12 amino acids. Per the germline V gene, CDR1 is SGHTA and CDR2 is FQGNSA. V was trimmed by 1 base and J by 9 bases, leaving 7 bases between them. The DNA for the CDR3 is TGTGCCAGCAGCTTAGTCGCGCGTGAGCAGTTCTTC. Translated, it gives CASSLVAREQFF.

V gene TRBV9 combines with J gene TRBJ1-1; possible D gene TRBD1, 6 bases. Trimming pared 4 bases from V and 12 bases from J, leaving 22 bases between. CDR3 length equals 14 residues. Germline lookup yields CDR1 SGDLS and CDR2 YYNGEE. CDR3 sequence: CASSSPGRGGGPFF. The CDR3 nucleotides read TGTGCCAGCAGCTCCCCCGGGCGTGGGGGGGGGCCTTTCTTT. Looking up the rest from reference TRBV9 and TRBJ1-1 gives the full variable domain: DSGVTQTPKHLITATGQRVTLRCSPRSGDLSVYWYQQSLDQGLQFLIQYYNGEERAKGNILERFSAQQFPDLHSELNLSSLELGDSALYFCASSSPGRGGGPFFGQGTRLTVV.

CDR3 sequence (DNA): TGTGCCAGCTCACCAGGAGCAGAAGGCTATGGCTACACCTTC. Translating gives CASSPGAEGYGYTF. The chain is built from TRBV18 and TRBJ1-2, with D unresolved. CDR1 is KGHSH, CDR2 LQKENI, per germline. CDR3 length: 14 residues. Trimming stripped 2 bases from V and 4 bases from J, with 11 bases between.

The V call is TRBV5-5, the J call TRBJ2-1; a possible D gene is TRBD1 (5 bases). V gave up 8 bases and J gave up 9 bases, with 21 bases separating them. Germline V gene data show CDR1 as SGHKS and CDR2 as YYEKEE (reference sequence). The CDR3 consists of 14 residues. CDR3 loop: CASGKDRATGEQFF. The DNA for the CDR3 is TGTGCCAGTGGTAAGGACCGGGCCACAGGTGAGCAGTTCTTC. The complete variable domain, with remaining parts taken from reference TRBV5-5 and TRBJ2-1, reads DAGVTQSPTHLIKTRGQQVTLRCSPISGHKSVSWYQQVLGQGPQFIFQYYEKEERGRGNFPDRFSARQFPNYSSELNVNALLLGDSALYLCASGKDRATGEQFFGPGTRLTVL.

The V and J genes are TRBV29-1 and TRBJ2-7; no clear D gene. The CDR3 extends over 15 amino acids. Germline V gives CDR1 SQVTM, CDR2 ANQGSEA. V was trimmed by 2 bases and J by 0 bases, leaving 14 bases between them. The CDR3 DNA reads TGCAGCGTTGAAATTAATTCTAGGAACTCCTACGAGCAGTACTTC. Protein sequence: CSVEINSRNSYEQYF.

The V call is TRBV19, the J call TRBJ1-3; D might be TRBD1 (5 bases). Trimming pared 3 bases from V and 0 bases from J, leaving 12 bases between. The CDR3 totals 16 residues. Germline CDR1 LNHDA, CDR2 SQIVND (reference sequence). The CDR3 loop is CASSMGTDGSGNTIYF. CDR3 DNA: TGTGCCAGTAGTATGGGGACGGACGGCTCTGGAAACACCATATATTTT.

This chain connects TRBV6-6 to TRBJ2-7; D is unclear. This CDR3 comprises 13 residues. V gave up 2 bases and J gave up 3 bases, with 8 bases separating them. Germline values: CDR1 MNHNY, CDR2 SVGAGI (reference sequence). In nucleotides, the CDR3 is TGTGCCAGCAGTTACGGGGTTTTCTACGAGCAGTACTTC. It translates to CASSYGVFYEQYF.

This clone was found once. The chain has TRBV2 and TRBJ1-5; D gene uncertain. Germline V CDR1 and CDR2: SNHLY, FYNNEI. The CDR3 extends over 17 amino acids. Trimming removed 6 bases at V and 4 bases at J, with 22 bases between. The CDR3 DNA sequence: TGTGCCAGCAGAAGGGCAGCGGAATCCCCATTAAATCAGCCCCAGCATTTT. Translating gives CASRRAAESPLNQPQHF.

This clone was seen more than once but under ten times. Other DNA sequences from this sample encode an identical CDR3 as well. The rearrangement joins TRBV28 to TRBJ2-4; 7 nucleotides match TRBD1. The CDR3 is 14 amino acids. CDR1 and CDR2 (germline): MDHEN, SYDVKM. Unmatched junction bases numbered 7, after V lost 6 bases and J lost 5 bases. The CDR3 here is CASREGQAQNIQYF. CDR3 in DNA: TGTGCCAGCAGAGAAGGACAGGCGCAAAACATTCAGTACTTC.

The rearrangement links TRBV7-8 to TRBJ1-2; possibly TRBD1 for D (6 bases). V was clipped by 5 bases and J by 8 bases, with 15 bases between them. The CDR3 has 13 residues. Germline CDR1 is SGHVS and CDR2 is FQNEAQ. The DNA for the CDR3 is TGTGCCAGCAGCCCACGAAGGACAGACGGCTACACCTTC. It specifies CASSPRRTDGYTF.

The chain has TRBV25-1 and TRBJ2-3; 11 nucleotides match TRBD2. J gave up 0 bases and V 4 bases, and 3 bases lay outside the gene matches. CDR3 length: 16 residues. Per the germline V gene, CDR1 is MGHDK and CDR2 is SYGVNS. DNA of the CDR3: TGTGCCAGCAGTGTGGGACTAGCGGCTAGCACAGATACGCAGTATTTT. This sequence encodes CASSVGLAASTDTQYF.

This chain uses TRBV19 with TRBJ2-1; D gene unclear. Germline V gene data show CDR1 as LNHDA and CDR2 as SQIVND (reference sequence). This CDR3 spans 13 amino acids. V was trimmed by 3 bases and J by 7 bases, leaving 10 bases between them. The CDR3 protein is CASSIVELNEQFF. In DNA, the CDR3 is TGTGCCAGTAGTATCGTAGAGTTGAATGAGCAGTTCTTC.

V usage is TRBV10-1 and J usage is TRBJ2-1, with D perhaps TRBD1 (5 bases). Per germline, CDR1 WNHNN and CDR2 SYGVQD (reference sequence). The CDR3 sequence is 10 residues long. V gave up 2 bases and J gave up 15 bases, with 8 bases separating them. CDR3 DNA: TGCGCCAGCAGTGAGAGGGGTAGGTTCTTC. Translation: CASSERGRFF.

The J gene is TRBJ2-1, the V gene TRBV9; 7 bases match TRBD2. Per germline, CDR1 SGDLS and CDR2 YYNGEE. V was pared by 4 bases and J by 2 bases, with 9 bases of the junction left unmatched. This CDR3 has 16 amino acids. The CDR3: CASSPRPGTTYNEQFF. The DNA of the CDR3 is TGTGCCAGCAGCCCCCGCCCCGGGACTACCTACAATGAGCAGTTCTTC.

In DNA, the CDR3 is TGCGCCAGCAGTCAATGGGGACTAGCGGGTTACTACGAGCAGTACTTC. Amino acid sequence: CASSQWGLAGYYEQYF. The rearrangement uses TRBV23-1 and TRBJ2-7, with 12 bases that match TRBD2. TRBV23-1 is an ORF, and what it does is uncertain. Unmatched junction bases numbered 4, after V lost 1 base and J lost 3 bases. The CDR3 has 16 residues.

V is TRBV4-3 and J is TRBJ2-1; 13 bases agree with TRBD2. This CDR3 contains 18 residues. CDR1 is LGHNA and CDR2 is YSLEER in the germline V gene. Losses at the gene ends were 4 bases for V and 8 bases for J; bases not matched to a gene: 14. DNA of the CDR3: TGCGCCAGCAGCCTCGGACTAGCGGGAGCTATTGTTGTGGATGAGCAGTTCTTC. Translation: CASSLGLAGAIVVDEQFF.

The rearrangement joins TRBV5-5 to TRBJ1-1; unclear D gene. In germline, CDR1 is SGHKS, CDR2 YYEKEE (reference sequence). This CDR3 region has 15 residues. V was pared by 5 bases and J by 4 bases, with 18 bases between. The chain's CDR3 is CASSPHTPSPTEAFF. The CDR3 coding sequence is TGTGCCAGCAGTCCGCATACTCCCAGCCCCACTGAAGCTTTCTTT.

This rearrangement joins TRBV28 to TRBJ1-1; no clear D gene. Germline-derived CDR1 and CDR2 are MDHEN and SYDVKM. V lost 2 bases, J lost 1 base, and 11 bases lay in between. There are 15 residues in the CDR3. CDR3 sequence reads: CASSLKLKRNTEAFF. CDR3 in DNA: TGTGCCAGCAGTTTAAAGTTGAAGAGGAACACTGAAGCTTTCTTT.

V is TRBV11-2 and J is TRBJ2-7; D ambiguous. This CDR3 contains 14 residues. V was shortened by 0 bases and J by 4 bases, with 10 bases between the two germline ends. The germline V gene has CDR1 SGHAT and CDR2 FQNNGV. The CDR3 nucleotides are TGTGCCAGCAGCTTAGAGGCGACATCGTACGAGCAGTACTTC. Amino acids: CASSLEATSYEQYF.